These T cell receptor beta chains were read from a single sample in a study of T cells after posttransplantation cyclophosphamide. The assay was immunoSEQ multiplex PCR, and TCRdb's table has in-frame clones only and misses some. The sample yields approximately 5,400 clones, without any singletons. This sample comprised PBMCs, obtained after allogeneic stem cell transplant with posttransplant cyclophosphamide. The receptors derive from a female patient younger than 45 who received an allogeneic stem cell transplant from an unrelated donor, was CMV-positive, and had acute and chronic GVHD. Some T cells may be provided by the graft donor. CDR3s include the opening cysteine and the closing phenylalanine or tryptophan. The order of the fields is J gene, clone size, V gene, D gene, CDR3 protein, CDR3 DNA. D genes are given only for firm matches. The size of a clone is reported for some rows only, either as once, few or many, or as a class for expanded clones.

J gene: TRBJ1-5; clone size: many; V gene: TRBV19; D gene: TRBD1; CDR3 protein: CASATPRTGSGQPQHF; CDR3 DNA: TGTGCCAGTGCCACTCCGCGGACAGGGAGTGGACAGCCCCAGCATTTT
J gene: TRBJ2-1; clone size: many; V gene: TRBV6-4; D gene: .; CDR3 protein: CASSELAHGGNEQFF; CDR3 DNA: TGTGCCAGCAGTGAATTAGCGCATGGGGGGAATGAGCAGTTCTTC
J gene: TRBJ2-3; clone size: medium-sized; V gene: TRBV11-2; D gene: TRBD2; CDR3 protein: CASSPGLAGADTQYF; CDR3 DNA: TGTGCCAGCAGCCCAGGACTAGCGGGAGCAGATACGCAGTATTTT
J gene: TRBJ2-1; clone size: medium-sized; V gene: TRBV11-2; D gene: TRBD2; CDR3 protein: CASSLDHPSGSLHNEQFF; CDR3 DNA: TGTGCCAGCAGCTTAGATCACCCTAGCGGGAGCCTCCACAATGAGCAGTTCTTC
J gene: TRBJ1-4; clone size: many; V gene: TRBV15; D gene: TRBD1; CDR3 protein: CASREKGGRGEKLFF; CDR3 DNA: TGTGCGAGCAGAGAGAAGGGGGGCAGGGGGGAAAAACTGTTTTTT
J gene: TRBJ1-2; clone size: many; V gene: TRBV6-5; D gene: .; CDR3 protein: CASSRLRGGIGYTF; CDR3 DNA: TGTGCCAGCAGTCGGTTACGTGGGGGGATCGGCTACACCTTC
J gene: TRBJ1-1; clone size: many; V gene: TRBV7-9; D gene: .; CDR3 protein: CASTPMGDTEAFF; CDR3 DNA: TGTGCCAGCACCCCGATGGGAGACACTGAAGCTTTCTTT
J gene: TRBJ2-7; clone size: .; V gene: TRBV4-2; D gene: TRBD2; CDR3 protein: CASSLFGTSGIYKRSSYEQYF; CDR3 DNA: TGTGCCAGCAGCCTCTTTGGGACTAGCGGAATATACAAAAGGAGCTCCTACGAGCAGTACTTC
J gene: TRBJ2-2; clone size: many; V gene: TRBV6-5; D gene: .; CDR3 protein: CASSYDLANTGELFF; CDR3 DNA: TGTGCCAGCAGTTACGACCTAGCGAACACCGGGGAGCTGTTTTTT
J gene: TRBJ2-1; clone size: many; V gene: TRBV4-1; D gene: .; CDR3 protein: CASTSREGIYNEQFF; CDR3 DNA: TGCGCCAGCACCTCGAGGGAAGGGATCTACAATGAGCAGTTCTTC
J gene: TRBJ2-1; clone size: many; V gene: TRBV7-8; D gene: TRBD2; CDR3 protein: CASLSWREGDEQFF; CDR3 DNA: TGTGCCAGCCTCAGCTGGCGGGAGGGGGATGAGCAGTTCTTC
J gene: TRBJ1-3; clone size: many; V gene: TRBV18; D gene: .; CDR3 protein: CASSPRRASGNTIYF; CDR3 DNA: TGTGCCAGCTCACCAAGGAGAGCTTCTGGAAACACCATATATTTT
J gene: TRBJ2-1; clone size: medium-sized; V gene: TRBV13; D gene: TRBD2; CDR3 protein: CASSFFKGASGITEQFF; CDR3 DNA: TGTGCCAGCAGCTTTTTCAAGGGGGCTAGCGGGATAACAGAGCAGTTCTTC
J gene: TRBJ2-1; clone size: many; V gene: TRBV28; D gene: TRBD1; CDR3 protein: CASQGQGPGDEQFF; CDR3 DNA: TGTGCCAGTCAGGGACAGGGGCCTGGGGATGAGCAGTTCTTC
J gene: TRBJ2-4; clone size: few; V gene: TRBV7-8; D gene: .; CDR3 protein: CASSLAEMENIQYF; CDR3 DNA: TGTGCCAGCAGCCTAGCCGAGATGGAAAACATTCAGTACTTC
J gene: TRBJ1-3; clone size: many; V gene: TRBV4-1; D gene: .; CDR3 protein: CASSPYRQASSGNTIYF; CDR3 DNA: TGCGCCAGCAGCCCCTACAGACAGGCCAGCTCTGGAAACACCATATATTTT
J gene: TRBJ1-2; clone size: many; V gene: TRBV6-5; D gene: TRBD1; CDR3 protein: CASSYGWTGEGYTF; CDR3 DNA: TGTGCCAGCAGTTACGGATGGACAGGGGAAGGCTACACCTTC
J gene: TRBJ2-7; clone size: many; V gene: TRBV7-9; D gene: .; CDR3 protein: CASSSTGSSYEQYF; CDR3 DNA: TGTGCCAGCAGCTCTACCGGGAGCTCCTACGAGCAGTACTTC
J gene: TRBJ2-7; clone size: many; V gene: TRBV7-2; D gene: TRBD1; CDR3 protein: CASSSDRFENEQYF; CDR3 DNA: TGTGCCAGCAGCTCGGACAGGTTCGAGAACGAGCAGTACTTC
J gene: TRBJ2-3; clone size: many; V gene: TRBV7-6; D gene: .; CDR3 protein: CASSSDSDTDTQYF; CDR3 DNA: TGTGCCAGCAGCTCGGACTCAGACACAGATACGCAGTATTTT
J gene: TRBJ2-1; clone size: many; V gene: TRBV15; D gene: .; CDR3 protein: CATSRDKRTYNEQFF; CDR3 DNA: TGTGCCACCAGCAGAGATAAGAGAACCTACAATGAGCAGTTCTTC
J gene: TRBJ1-1; clone size: many; V gene: TRBV9; D gene: TRBD1; CDR3 protein: CASSAPRQGEAFF; CDR3 DNA: TGTGCCAGCAGCGCCCCTAGACAGGGTGAAGCTTTCTTT
J gene: TRBJ2-3; clone size: few; V gene: TRBV2; D gene: .; CDR3 protein: CAGSRELLTASTDTQYF; CDR3 DNA: TGTGCCGGGTCCCGGGAACTCCTCACTGCTAGCACAGATACGCAGTATTTT
J gene: TRBJ2-3; clone size: many; V gene: TRBV7-9; D gene: TRBD1; CDR3 protein: CASSNGQGTFTDTQYF; CDR3 DNA: TGTGCCAGCAGCAATGGACAGGGAACCTTCACAGATACGCAGTATTTT